The 29 T cell receptor beta chains given below trace back to one sample, sequenced in a study of control samples from healthy donors and cancer patients. TCRdb's copy holds only in-frame clones and misses some; the assay was immunoSEQ multiplex PCR. The profile shows some 140,000 clones, less than 90% of them singletons. Sequencing used blood. These receptors were taken from a woman aged 30 to 39 in good health.

The chain links TRBV29-1 to TRBJ2-7; 12 nucleotides line up with TRBD2. Germline V CDR1 and CDR2: SQVTM, ANQGSEA. V was pared by 6 bases and J by 1 base, with 19 bases of the junction left unmatched. This CDR3 region has 19 residues. Here the CDR3 DNA reads TGCAGCGTCGTTGTTGAGGGGAGGGGAACTAGCGGGAGGTCCTACGAGCAGTACTTC. Encoded protein: CSVVVEGRGTSGRSYEQYF.

The chain recombines TRBV2 with TRBJ1-2; weak D call: TRBD1 (6 bases). The CDR3 loop spans 13 amino acids. The V end was cut by 5 bases, the J end by 6 bases, with 13 bases between. Germline lookup yields CDR1 SNHLY and CDR2 FYNNEI. In DNA, the CDR3 is TGTGCCAGCAGTTTCCGACAGGAGGATGGCTACACCTTC. Residues: CASSFRQEDGYTF.

J is TRBJ2-1 and V is TRBV7-2; unclear D gene. Germline CDR1 SGHTA, CDR2 FQGNSA. V was shortened by 1 base and J by 4 bases, with 8 bases between the two germline ends. This CDR3 has 14 amino acids. DNA for the CDR3: TGTGCCAGCAGCTTAGTCGACACTTACAATGAGCAGTTCTTC. It is translated as CASSLVDTYNEQFF.

The V gene is TRBV5-4, the J gene TRBJ1-1; 7 bases agree with TRBD1. Germline-derived CDR1 and CDR2 are SGHNT and YYREEE (reference sequence). Trimming cost V 4 bases and J 0 bases; bases outside gene matches: 3. The CDR3 loop spans 14 amino acids. CDR3 in amino acids: CASSGGQLNTEAFF. The CDR3 region has the DNA TGTGCCAGCAGCGGGGGACAGCTGAACACTGAAGCTTTCTTT.

The J gene is TRBJ2-1, the V gene TRBV6-5; weak D call: TRBD1 (6 bases). Between the trimmed V and J ends, which lost 4 bases and 7 bases, there was a span of 20 bases. This CDR3 comprises 16 residues. Germline assignment: CDR1 MNHEY and CDR2 SVGAGI. The DNA for the CDR3 is TGTGCCAGCAGTTCCGCTTTGGGCCAGGGGCGAAATGAGCAGTTCTTC. Translated, it gives CASSSALGQGRNEQFF.

The gene calls are TRBV13 and TRBJ2-2, with 10 bases matching TRBD1. Germline V lookup: CDR1 PRHDT, CDR2 FYEKMQ (reference sequence). This CDR3 comprises 16 residues. J lost 6 bases, V lost 3 bases, and 7 bases had no gene match. The CDR3 reads CASSFVTGGAAGELFF. The CDR3 DNA is TGTGCCAGCAGCTTCGTGACAGGGGGCGCCGCCGGGGAGCTGTTTTTT.

The chain recombines TRBV29-1 with TRBJ2-3, with 7 bases matching TRBD2. The CDR3 has 13 residues. CDR1 and CDR2 (germline): SQVTM, ANQGSEA. Trimming cost V 7 bases and J 0 bases; bases outside gene matches: 4. The CDR3 spells CSGLAASTDTQYF. CDR3 nucleotides: TGCAGCGGACTAGCAGCTAGCACAGATACGCAGTATTTT.

The chain is built from TRBV2 and TRBJ1-1, with TRBD1 as a possible D gene (5 bases). CDR1 and CDR2 from the germline V gene are SNHLY and FYNNEI. The ends were cut back, 1 base at V and 5 bases at J, with 11 bases in the middle. CDR3 size: 14 residues. The CDR3 DNA reads as TGTGCCAGCAGTGAAGTTTATGGGGGGACTGAAGCTTTCTTT. This gives the protein CASSEVYGGTEAFF. The full variable domain, completed using reference TRBV2 and TRBJ1-1, is EPEVTQTPSHQVTQMGQEVILRCVPISNHLYFYWYRQILGQKVEFLVSFYNNEISEKSEIFDDQFSVERPDGSNFTLKIRSTKLEDSAMYFCASSEVYGGTEAFFGQGTRLTVV.

The rearrangement links TRBV2 to TRBJ2-2; the match to TRBD2 covers 14 bases. V was pared by 5 bases and J by 4 bases, with 9 bases of the junction left unmatched. Germline assignment: CDR1 SNHLY and CDR2 FYNNEI. The CDR3 consists of 18 residues. The CDR3 sequence: CASSSGTSGSGRTGELFF. The DNA for the CDR3 is TGTGCCAGCAGTTCCGGGACTAGCGGGAGTGGTCGCACCGGGGAGCTGTTTTTT.

This sequence joins TRBV9 and TRBJ2-1; possible D gene TRBD1, 6 bases. Germline lookup yields CDR1 SGDLS and CDR2 YYNGEE. This CDR3 contains 17 residues. V was cut by 4 bases and J by 2 bases, with 19 bases left in between. The CDR3 protein is CASSPQGIPFTYNEQFF. The CDR3 region has the DNA TGTGCCAGCAGCCCACAGGGTATCCCTTTCACCTACAATGAGCAGTTCTTC.

The chain couples TRBV6-5 to TRBJ2-3; D not certain. Trimming shortened V by 7 bases and J by 7 bases, and 21 bases separated the two germline ends. The CDR3 consists of 15 residues. Germline values: CDR1 MNHEY, CDR2 SVGAGI. The CDR3 DNA follows: TGTGCCAGCATGAATATTGGATCCTTGGGTTATACGCAGTATTTT. Its protein is CASMNIGSLGYTQYF.

As for this clone: This CDR3 is also generated by other DNA sequences in the sample. The J gene is TRBJ1-2, the V gene TRBV3-1 (or the pseudogene TRBV3-2); 7 bases match TRBD1. The CDR3 sequence is 13 residues long. Unmatched junction bases numbered 1, after V lost 4 bases and J lost 2 bases. Germline lookup yields CDR1 LGHDT and CDR2 YNNKEL (reference sequence). The CDR3 is CASSPTGNYGYTF. The CDR3 DNA reads TGTGCCAGCAGCCCGACAGGGAACTATGGCTACACCTTC.

The chain is built from TRBV19 and TRBJ2-7; 10 nucleotides match TRBD1. Germline assignment: CDR1 LNHDA and CDR2 SQIVND (reference sequence). The CDR3 is 15 residues long. Trimming cost V 6 bases and J 3 bases; bases outside gene matches: 8. As DNA, the CDR3 is TGTGCCAGTAGCGGGGACAGGGGTGGTAACTACGAGCAGTACTTC. Protein: CASSGDRGGNYEQYF.

The J gene is TRBJ1-4, the V gene TRBV5-1; D unclear. The V and J ends lost 0 bases and 6 bases respectively, with 6 bases between them. This CDR3 has 13 residues. The germline V gene encodes CDR1 SGHRS and CDR2 YFSETQ. In DNA, the CDR3 is TGCGCCAGCAGCTTGGCGGGAGATGAAAAACTGTTTTTT. Protein: CASSLAGDEKLFF.

This sequence joins TRBV29-1 and TRBJ1-5, with D possibly being TRBD1 (5 bases). The V end lost 5 bases, the J end lost 5 bases, and 10 bases lay between the germline ends. The CDR3 totals 12 residues. From germline, CDR1 is SQVTM and CDR2 ANQGSEA. DNA for the CDR3: TGCAGCGTTAGTGACAGTTATCAGCCCCAGCATTTT. This gives the protein CSVSDSYQPQHF.

This clone appeared once. V usage is TRBV5-1 and J usage is TRBJ1-5, with D unresolved. The germline CDR1 and CDR2 sequences are SGHRS and YFSETQ. Trimming pared 0 bases from V and 5 bases from J, leaving 9 bases between. This CDR3 has 14 residues. CDR3 DNA sequence: TGCGCCAGCAGCTTGGATGGCTCGGATCAGCCCCAGCATTTT. This gives the protein CASSLDGSDQPQHF.

This rearrangement joins TRBV9 to TRBJ1-3; D is unclear. V shed 0 bases and J shed 7 bases, with 14 bases lying between them. Per germline, CDR1 SGDLS and CDR2 YYNGEE. The CDR3 totals 15 residues. CDR3 coding DNA: TGTGCCAGCAGCGTAGGCTTCAGACTGGACAACACCATATATTTT. It encodes CASSVGFRLDNTIYF. Complete variable domain (other parts from reference TRBV9 and TRBJ1-3): DSGVTQTPKHLITATGQRVTLRCSPRSGDLSVYWYQQSLDQGLQFLIQYYNGEERAKGNILERFSAQQFPDLHSELNLSSLELGDSALYFCASSVGFRLDNTIYFGEGSWLTVV.

The table lists this clone with a count of one. The gene calls are TRBV3-1 (or the pseudogene TRBV3-2) and TRBJ1-3, with D unclear. This CDR3 region has 16 residues. V was pared by 0 bases and J by 0 bases, with 9 bases between. Germline V lookup: CDR1 LGHDT, CDR2 YNNKEL (reference sequence). The CDR3 spells CASSQDLWSSGNTIYF. The CDR3 coding sequence is TGTGCCAGCAGCCAAGATTTGTGGTCCTCTGGAAACACCATATATTTT.

The V call is TRBV5-4, the J call TRBJ1-2; D gene uncertain. Per germline, CDR1 SGHNT and CDR2 YYREEE (reference sequence). Deletions cut 2 bases from V and 2 bases from J, with 7 bases between. This CDR3 has 13 amino acids. The CDR3 loop reads CASSFDRNYGYTF. The CDR3 region has the DNA TGTGCCAGCAGCTTCGACCGAAACTATGGCTACACCTTC.

The table lists this clone with a few counts. The CDR3 DNA sequence: TGTGCCAGCAGTTCTAACTATGGCTACACCTTC. Protein sequence: CASSSNYGYTF. The J gene is TRBJ1-2, the V gene TRBV28; D not certain. V was pared by 4 bases and J by 0 bases, with 0 bases between. This CDR3 region has 11 residues. From germline, CDR1 is MDHEN and CDR2 SYDVKM.

J is TRBJ2-3 and V is TRBV11-2; either TRBD1 or TRBD2 may supply D (5 bases each). Trimming pared 1 base from V and 2 bases from J, leaving 10 bases between. Germline-derived CDR1 and CDR2 are SGHAT and FQNNGV. This CDR3 is 15 amino acids long. The CDR3 bases are TGTGCCAGCAGCTTAGGGGGGTCTTTCACAGATACGCAGTATTTT. It specifies CASSLGGSFTDTQYF.

The rearrangement links TRBV7-3 to TRBJ1-1, with D maybe TRBD1 (6 bases). V was clipped by 2 bases and J by 4 bases, with 17 bases between them. This CDR3 is 16 amino acids long. Germline CDR1 reads SGHTA; CDR2 reads FQGTGA. The CDR3 DNA sequence: TGTGCCAGCAGCTTAGTCGACAGGCAGGACATCACTGAAGCTTTCTTT. Translation gives CASSLVDRQDITEAFF.

This chain links TRBV6-1 with TRBJ1-5, with 7 bases aligning to TRBD1. The ends lost 4 bases at V and 0 bases at J; junction bases unmatched: 9. CDR1 is MNHNS, CDR2 SASEGT, per germline. The CDR3 is 17 residues long. For the CDR3, the DNA is TGTGCCAGCAGTGCGGGGGGAGGGGGCCGTAGCAATCAGCCCCAGCATTTT. This codes for CASSAGGGGRSNQPQHF.

This clone was seen once. One end of the junction varies from germline; a read error may be responsible. The chain recombines TRBV3-1 (or the pseudogene TRBV3-2) with TRBJ2-1; no clear D gene. Germline V gene data show CDR1 as LGHDT and CDR2 as YNNKEL (reference sequence). CDR3 length: 12 residues. CDR3 DNA sequence: TGTGCCAGTAGCCTCATTGGGAATGAGCAGTTCTTC. Encoded protein: CASSLIGNEQFF.

This rearrangement joins TRBV25-1 to TRBJ2-2, with a tentative D call TRBD1 (6 bases). Between the trimmed V and J ends, which lost 4 bases and 4 bases, there was a span of 10 bases. The length of the CDR3 is 14 residues. CDR1 MGHDK and CDR2 SYGVNS come from the germline V gene. The CDR3 loop reads CASSATGRTGELFF. The CDR3 DNA sequence: TGTGCCAGCAGTGCGACAGGTCGCACCGGGGAGCTGTTTTTT.

The chain combines TRBV7-9 with TRBJ2-7, with no clear D. Trimming pared 0 bases from V and 3 bases from J, leaving 9 bases between. Germline V gene sequence: CDR1 SEHNR, CDR2 FQNEAQ (reference sequence). There are 14 residues in the CDR3. CDR3 protein: CASSLALAYYEQYF. The CDR3 DNA follows: TGTGCCAGCAGCTTAGCCCTGGCCTACTACGAGCAGTACTTC.

This sequence joins TRBV27 and TRBJ2-1; 16 bases fit TRBD2. The V gene end was trimmed by 8 bases and the J gene end by 2 bases; junction bases not matched to a gene: 6. CDR3 length equals 17 residues. Per the germline V gene, CDR1 is MNHEY and CDR2 is SMNVEV (reference sequence). The CDR3 region is CASRGLAGGDAYNEQFF. The CDR3 DNA follows: TGTGCCAGCCGGGGACTAGCGGGAGGGGACGCCTACAATGAGCAGTTCTTC.

The J gene is TRBJ2-1, the V gene TRBV20-1; D ambiguous. There are 10 residues in the CDR3. The V end was cut by 5 bases, the J end by 6 bases, with 5 bases between. Germline loops: CDR1 DFQATT, CDR2 SNEGSKA (reference sequence). The CDR3 region has the DNA TGCAGTGCTGTGGGCAATGAGCAGTTCTTC. Protein: CSAVGNEQFF.

J is TRBJ2-3 and V is TRBV2; TRBD2 agrees at 12 bases. From germline, CDR1 is SNHLY and CDR2 FYNNEI. The CDR3 consists of 15 residues. The J segment lost 4 bases and the V segment lost 6 bases, leaving 5 bases of the junction unmatched. CDR3 in DNA: TGTGCCAGCAGCCGACTAGCGGGAGTCGCAGATACGCAGTATTTT. Protein: CASSRLAGVADTQYF.